A single sample is the source of the 15 T cell receptor beta chains below, sequenced in a study of cytomegalovirus exposure and HLA in healthy donors. Primers included in the PCR were 60 Vbeta and 13 Jbeta primers. Sequencing was performed with immunoSEQ multiplex PCR; in TCRdb, only in-frame clones are kept and a portion is missing. The sample holds some 200,000 clones; approximately 84% are singletons and the top ten take 3.8%. Sequenced input: PBMCs. The receptors here all came from a man aged 45-65 years in good health and CMV-seronegative.

The rearrangement uses TRBV7-9 and TRBJ1-6, with 10 bases lining up with TRBD1. This CDR3 contains 16 residues. Germline loops: CDR1 SEHNR, CDR2 FQNEAQ (reference sequence). With V trimmed by 5 bases and J by 2 bases, 3 bases remained unmatched. The CDR3: CASSGDRGPYNSPLHF. The CDR3 nucleotides read TGTGCCAGCAGCGGGGACAGGGGCCCCTATAATTCACCCCTCCACTTT.

This chain uses TRBV19 with TRBJ2-7; D may be TRBD2 (5 bases). The germline CDR1 and CDR2 sequences are LNHDA and SQIVND (reference sequence). Trimming took off 5 bases at V and 3 bases at J, with 11 bases between the two ends. This CDR3 comprises 13 residues. CDR3 region: CASSPGGGYEQYF. CDR3 bases: TGTGCCAGTAGTCCTGGCGGAGGCTACGAGCAGTACTTC.

This clone was detected only a few times. The rearrangement joins TRBV27 to TRBJ2-7; possible D gene TRBD1, 6 bases. The germline gives CDR1 MNHEY, CDR2 SMNVEV (reference sequence). The CDR3 is made up of 11 amino acids. CDR3 coding DNA: TGTGCGCCGAGGGGGTCCTACGAGCAGTACTTC. Translation gives CAPRGSYEQYF.

This chain joins TRBV9 and TRBJ1-4; 10 bases map to TRBD1. V dropped 4 bases and J dropped 4; count of bases not matched to a gene: 7. Per the germline V gene, CDR1 is SGDLS and CDR2 is YYNGEE. The CDR3 length is 16 residues. CDR3 residues: CASSPRQGAVNEKLFF. The CDR3 coding sequence is TGTGCCAGCAGCCCTCGACAGGGGGCCGTTAATGAAAAACTGTTTTTT. The entire variable domain, with the rest obtained from reference TRBV9 and TRBJ1-4, is as follows: DSGVTQTPKHLITATGQRVTLRCSPRSGDLSVYWYQQSLDQGLQFLIQYYNGEERAKGNILERFSAQQFPDLHSELNLSSLELGDSALYFCASSPRQGAVNEKLFFGSGTQLSVL.

V is TRBV7-2 and J is TRBJ1-1; D is undetermined. The CDR3 spans 14 residues. Germline V gene sequence: CDR1 SGHTA, CDR2 FQGNSA. The V gene lost 5 bases and the J gene lost 2 bases, with 12 bases spanning the gap. CDR3 coding DNA: TGTGCCAGCAGCCTTCGTAGAGGTAACACTGAAGCTTTCTTT. This sequence encodes CASSLRRGNTEAFF.

This clone showed up just once. This chain joins TRBV4-1 and TRBJ1-5, with D maybe TRBD1 (5 bases). The germline gives CDR1 MGHRA, CDR2 YSYEKL. The CDR3 runs to 16 residues. V was trimmed by 4 bases and J by 4 bases, leaving 17 bases between them. The CDR3 loop is CASSLRGPGSNQPQHF. Here the CDR3 DNA reads TGCGCCAGCAGCCTTAGGGGTCCCGGTTCTAATCAGCCCCAGCATTTT.

J is TRBJ1-2 and V is TRBV7-2; D may be TRBD1 (6 bases). There are 15 residues in the CDR3. Germline lookup yields CDR1 SGHTA and CDR2 FQGNSA. Between the trimmed V and J ends, which lost 5 bases and 7 bases, there was a span of 20 bases. CDR3 protein: CASSRTQQGIRGYTF. Written as DNA, the CDR3 is TGTGCCAGCAGCAGGACGCAACAGGGAATCCGTGGCTACACCTTC.

The chain recombines TRBV7-2 with TRBJ2-5, with D possibly matching TRBD2 (7 bases). The germline V gene encodes CDR1 SGHTA and CDR2 FQGNSA. The CDR3 runs 15 residues. V was pared by 5 bases and J by 2 bases, with 15 bases between. The CDR3 nucleotides read TGTGCCAGCAGCGAGGCCAGGGGAGGGCAAGAGACCCAGTACTTC. Encoded protein: CASSEARGGQETQYF.

The chain couples TRBV15 to TRBJ1-2; a weak D match, TRBD1 (6 bases). This CDR3 contains 14 residues. V gave up 3 bases and J gave up 4 bases, with 12 bases separating them. Looked up from germline, CDR1 is LNHNV and CDR2 is YYDKDF (reference sequence). The DNA of the CDR3 is TGTGCCACCAGCAGTGCTGACAGGTCCTATGGCTACACCTTC. As protein: CATSSADRSYGYTF. Complete variable domain (other parts from reference TRBV15 and TRBJ1-2): DAMVIQNPRYQVTQFGKPVTLSCSQTLNHNVMYWYQQKSSQAPKLLFHYYDKDFNNEADTPDNFQSRRPNTSFCFLDIRSPGLGDTAMYLCATSSADRSYGYTFGSGTRLTVV.

The chain couples TRBV6-5 to TRBJ1-1; TRBD1 matches 7 bases. Germline V CDR1 and CDR2: MNHEY, SVGAGI. V lost 6 bases and J lost 1; bases outside the gene matches: 2. This CDR3 region has 13 residues. The CDR3 DNA is TGTGCCAGCAGGGACAGGCCGAACACTGAAGCTTTCTTT. This sequence encodes CASRDRPNTEAFF.

This sequence joins TRBV5-1 and TRBJ2-5; 8 bases map to TRBD1. The CDR3 spans 14 residues. CDR1 is SGHRS and CDR2 is YFSETQ in the germline V gene. V was pared by 4 bases and J by 5 bases, with 7 bases of the junction left unmatched. CDR3 in DNA: TGCGCCAGCAGCCCCGGGACAGGCAGGGAGACCCAGTACTTC. Its protein product is CASSPGTGRETQYF.

The CDR3 DNA is TGTGCCAGCTCACCTGATGGCGGGTACGAGCAGTACTTC. Translated: CASSPDGGYEQYF. The rearrangement uses TRBV18 and TRBJ2-7, with D tentatively TRBD2 (5 bases). The V end lost 3 bases, the J end lost 4 bases, and 10 bases lay between the germline ends. Germline assignment: CDR1 KGHSH and CDR2 LQKENI. The CDR3 totals 13 residues.

The V call is TRBV4-2, the J call TRBJ1-2, with 8 bases matching TRBD1. The CDR3 has 17 amino acids. Per germline, CDR1 LGHNA and CDR2 YNFKEQ. V shed 1 base, J shed 0 bases, and the junction held 7 bases outside the gene matches. The CDR3 region has the DNA TGTGCCAGCAGCCAAGGAGAGGGACAGGCCTCTAACTATGGCTACACCTTC. Translation gives CASSQGEGQASNYGYTF.

This chain links TRBV18 with TRBJ1-1, with 7 bases matching TRBD1. V was clipped by 6 bases and J by 4 bases; unmatched bases: 8. The CDR3 length is 14 residues. The germline V gene encodes CDR1 KGHSH and CDR2 LQKENI. CDR3 amino acids: CASSRGQAITEAFF. As DNA, the CDR3 is TGTGCCAGCTCCCGCGGACAGGCGATCACTGAAGCTTTCTTT.

The rearrangement uses TRBV7-6 and TRBJ2-5, with 8 positions matching TRBD2. The CDR3 has 15 amino acids. The J segment lost 1 base and the V segment lost 5 bases, leaving 6 bases of the junction unmatched. The germline V gene encodes CDR1 SGHVS and CDR2 FNYEAQ. This CDR3 is CASSRGGASQETQYF. DNA of the CDR3: TGTGCCAGCAGCCGGGGGGGGGCAAGCCAAGAGACCCAGTACTTC.